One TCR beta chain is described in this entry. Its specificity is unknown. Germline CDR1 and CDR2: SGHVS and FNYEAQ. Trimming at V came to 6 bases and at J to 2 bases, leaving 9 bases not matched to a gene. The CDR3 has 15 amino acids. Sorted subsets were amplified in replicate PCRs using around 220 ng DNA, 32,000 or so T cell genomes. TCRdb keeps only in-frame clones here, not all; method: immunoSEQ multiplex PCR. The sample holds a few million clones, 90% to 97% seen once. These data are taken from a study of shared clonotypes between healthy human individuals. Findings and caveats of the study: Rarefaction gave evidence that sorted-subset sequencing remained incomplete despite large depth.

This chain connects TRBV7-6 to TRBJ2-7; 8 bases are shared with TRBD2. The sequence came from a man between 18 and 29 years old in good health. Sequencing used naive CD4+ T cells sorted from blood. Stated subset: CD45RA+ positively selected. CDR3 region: CASSRGGYDPYEQYF. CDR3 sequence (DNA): TGTGCCAGCAGTCGGGGGGGATATGACCCCTACGAGCAGTACTTC.